A selection of T cell receptor beta chains follows, all from one sample in a study of cytomegalovirus exposure and HLA in healthy donors. Sequencing was performed with immunoSEQ multiplex PCR; in TCRdb, only in-frame clones are kept and a portion is missing. The table includes about 130,000 clones, roughly 18% detected once. Sequenced input: PBMCs. Receptors originate from a female donor in good health and CMV-seropositive. The CDR3 runs from the conserved cysteine through the conserved F or W. D genes are given only for firm matches. A clone size is listed for some rows: how often the clone was seen (once, few, many), or a class if it is expanded.

D gene: .; clone size: .; J gene: TRBJ1-2; V gene: TRBV13; CDR3 protein: CASSPGEPRWGYTF; CDR3 DNA: TGTGCCAGCAGCCCCGGGGAACCTCGGTGGGGCTACACCTTC
D gene: TRBD2; clone size: .; J gene: TRBJ2-1; V gene: TRBV6-5; CDR3 protein: CASSYWGGNEQFF; CDR3 DNA: TGTGCCAGCAGTTACTGGGGAGGGAATGAGCAGTTCTTC
D gene: .; clone size: few; J gene: TRBJ1-2; V gene: TRBV14; CDR3 protein: CASSPPGQQIYGYTF; CDR3 DNA: TGTGCCAGCAGTCCCCCTGGACAGCAGATCTATGGCTACACCTTC
D gene: .; clone size: few; J gene: TRBJ2-1; V gene: TRBV4-3; CDR3 protein: CASSQAFDEQFF; CDR3 DNA: TGCGCCAGCAGCCAAGCATTTGATGAGCAGTTCTTC
D gene: .; clone size: .; J gene: TRBJ1-1; V gene: TRBV5-1; CDR3 protein: CASRIVREGTEAFF; CDR3 DNA: TGCGCCAGCAGAATAGTGAGGGAGGGGACTGAAGCTTTCTTT
D gene: TRBD1; clone size: .; J gene: TRBJ1-2; V gene: TRBV5-1; CDR3 protein: CASSLTTGGYGYTF; CDR3 DNA: TGCGCCAGCAGCTTAACGACAGGGGGCTATGGCTACACCTTC
D gene: TRBD1; clone size: .; J gene: TRBJ1-4; V gene: TRBV4-1; CDR3 protein: CASSQDGAGGSTNEKLFF; CDR3 DNA: TGCGCCAGCAGCCAAGATGGGGCAGGGGGCTCAACTAATGAAAAACTGTTTTTT
D gene: TRBD2; clone size: .; J gene: TRBJ2-3; V gene: TRBV6-5; CDR3 protein: CASKSSGGRTDTQYF; CDR3 DNA: TGTGCCAGCAAGTCTAGCGGGGGCCGCACAGATACGCAGTATTTT
D gene: TRBD2; clone size: few; J gene: TRBJ2-3; V gene: TRBV6-6; CDR3 protein: CASILSGSGADTQYF; CDR3 DNA: TGTGCCAGCATTCTGAGCGGGAGCGGAGCAGATACGCAGTATTTT
D gene: .; clone size: few; J gene: TRBJ2-1; V gene: TRBV6-1; CDR3 protein: CASSDSSSYNEQFF; CDR3 DNA: TGTGCCAGCAGTGACTCGAGCTCCTACAATGAGCAGTTCTTC
D gene: TRBD2; clone size: .; J gene: TRBJ2-7; V gene: TRBV4-3; CDR3 protein: CASSLDWASGSTEQYF; CDR3 DNA: TGCGCCAGCAGCCTTGATTGGGCTAGCGGGAGTACGGAGCAGTACTTC
D gene: TRBD2; clone size: .; J gene: TRBJ2-7; V gene: TRBV5-1; CDR3 protein: CASSLAASGGLTYEQYF; CDR3 DNA: TGCGCCAGCAGCTTGGCCGCTAGCGGGGGATTAACCTACGAGCAGTACTTC
D gene: TRBD1; clone size: few; J gene: TRBJ2-7; V gene: TRBV6-1; CDR3 protein: CASRRTGAYEQYF; CDR3 DNA: TGTGCCAGCAGGAGGACAGGGGCCTACGAGCAGTACTTC
D gene: TRBD2; clone size: .; J gene: TRBJ2-1; V gene: TRBV18; CDR3 protein: CASSPRGSGGPNNEQFF; CDR3 DNA: TGTGCCAGCTCACCACGTGGTTCGGGAGGGCCTAACAATGAGCAGTTCTTC
D gene: TRBD2; clone size: .; J gene: TRBJ2-1; V gene: TRBV19; CDR3 protein: CASSIDYSGRGYNEQFF; CDR3 DNA: TGTGCCAGTAGTATAGATTATAGCGGGAGAGGGTACAATGAGCAGTTCTTC
D gene: TRBD1; clone size: few; J gene: TRBJ1-1; V gene: TRBV5-4; CDR3 protein: CASSSINRDRGTEAFF; CDR3 DNA: TGTGCCAGCAGCTCTATCAACCGGGACAGGGGCACTGAAGCTTTCTTT
D gene: TRBD1; clone size: few; J gene: TRBJ2-5; V gene: TRBV28; CDR3 protein: CASSEGTVRQETQYF; CDR3 DNA: TGTGCCAGCAGTGAAGGGACAGTGAGACAAGAGACCCAGTACTTC
D gene: .; clone size: few; J gene: TRBJ2-7; V gene: TRBV6-6; CDR3 protein: CASSSDGLFEQYF; CDR3 DNA: TGTGCCAGCAGTTCGGACGGACTTTTCGAGCAGTACTTC
D gene: TRBD2; clone size: .; J gene: TRBJ2-1; V gene: TRBV2; CDR3 protein: CASSEAGRRAGREFF; CDR3 DNA: TGTGCCAGCAGTGAAGCGGGGAGACGAGCGGGACGGGAGTTCTTC
D gene: TRBD2; clone size: .; J gene: TRBJ2-1; V gene: TRBV7-9; CDR3 protein: CASSRLAGEGYNEQFF; CDR3 DNA: TGTGCCAGCAGTCGACTAGCGGGAGAAGGCTACAATGAGCAGTTCTTC
D gene: .; clone size: many; J gene: TRBJ2-7; V gene: TRBV29-1; CDR3 protein: CSVVDTKSVHEQYF; CDR3 DNA: TGCAGCGTTGTAGATACGAAGAGCGTCCACGAGCAGTACTTC
D gene: TRBD1; clone size: few; J gene: TRBJ1-2; V gene: TRBV28; CDR3 protein: CASSKTGVVGYTF; CDR3 DNA: TGTGCCAGCAGTAAAACAGGGGTCGTAGGCTACACCTTC
D gene: .; clone size: few; J gene: TRBJ2-1; V gene: TRBV4-1; CDR3 protein: CASSQDFSRVNEQFF; CDR3 DNA: TGCGCCAGCAGCCAAGATTTTAGCAGGGTCAATGAGCAGTTCTTC
D gene: TRBD1; clone size: .; J gene: TRBJ1-5; V gene: TRBV19; CDR3 protein: CASINGQGNQPQHF; CDR3 DNA: TGTGCCAGTATTAATGGACAGGGTAATCAGCCCCAGCATTTT
D gene: TRBD2; clone size: few; J gene: TRBJ2-7; V gene: TRBV7-9; CDR3 protein: CASSRLAGGYEQYF; CDR3 DNA: TGTGCCAGCAGCCGACTAGCGGGAGGCTACGAGCAGTACTTC